This TCR beta chain was identified during a study of siplizumab effects on memory and regulatory T cells. Unmatched junction bases numbered 5, after V lost 7 bases and J lost 10 bases. In germline, CDR1 is MNHNS, CDR2 SASEGT. The CDR3 has 13 amino acids. About 10^5 TCR templates were assayed per sample. Sequencing used immunoSEQ multiplex PCR; TCRdb keeps in-frame clones, though not all of them. The sample has 80,000 to 130,000 clones, more than 85% seen once; the top ten hold 2.6%. Sequences were obtained from CD4+ T cells sorted from blood. The V call is TRBV6-1, the J call TRBJ1-6, with TRBD1 matching over 9 bases. This TCR derives from a human donor in good health. Some clones in this sample may be carry-over from other donors' samples. CDR3 protein: CASIRDRVSPLHF. CDR3 coding DNA: TGTGCCAGCATTCGGGACAGGGTGTCACCCCTCCACTTT.